This T cell receptor (beta chain) was profiled in a study of cytomegalovirus exposure and HLA in healthy donors. Study-wide results and caveats: In a later analysis, DRB1 alleles had the most associated TCRs; HLA-C alleles the fewest. Across donors, sequencing depth was assumed by presence/absence analyses to be roughly uniform. Among TCR beta chains, those listed as cytomegalovirus-associated numbered about 160.

13 Jbeta primers and 60 Vbeta primers were used for the PCR. Clones were sequenced by immunoSEQ multiplex PCR, and TCRdb holds only the in-frame ones, with some missing. In the table there are over 100,000 clones, about two thirds of which are singletons. J lost 4 bases, V lost 10 bases, and 15 bases had no gene match. Germline CDR1 MDHEN, CDR2 SYDVKM. The CDR3 runs 15 residues. A remark on this clone: Its target is unknown.

The sequencing sample was made of PBMCs. This clonotype originated in a man aged 40-55 years in good health and CMV-seropositive. The rearrangement links TRBV28 to TRBJ1-1, with 7 nucleotides matching TRBD1. The DNA for the CDR3 is TGTGCCAAACGAATACTAAACAGGGGTGGCACTGAAGCTTTCTTT. Encoded protein: CAKRILNRGGTEAFF.